The T cell receptor beta chain described here comes from a study of OX40 agonist ivuxolimab in advanced cancers. Whole-study findings and limits: CD4+ and CD8+ blood T cells expanded clonally by week 6 at 0.1 to 3.0 mg/kg.

TCRdb keeps only in-frame clones here, not all; method: immunoSEQ multiplex PCR. Of fewer than 95,000 clones in the sample, under 90% are singletons; the top ten hold 0.4% to 0.5%. Concerning this clone: Its specificity is not known.

This TCR came from an adult with an advanced solid tumor such as melanoma, head and neck, liver or kidney cancer. The sequencing here drew on CD4+ or CD8+ T cells sorted from blood, taken in a trial of the OX40 agonist ivuxolimab.

CDR3 in DNA: TGTGCCAGCAGCCAGGGGGGACAGGGGGTTTACAATGAGCAGTTCTTC. Its protein product is CASSQGGQGVYNEQFF. The gene calls are TRBV4-2 and TRBJ2-1, with TRBD1 identical over 11 bases. Unmatched junction bases numbered 5, after V lost 3 bases and J lost 4 bases. The CDR3 has 16 amino acids. Germline assignment: CDR1 LGHNA and CDR2 YNFKEQ.